A selection of T cell receptor beta chains follows, all from one sample in a study of shared T cell receptors in the human thymus. Using immunoSEQ multiplex PCR, the repertoire was profiled, and TCRdb retains in-frame clones only, with some absent. The sample holds over 650,000 clones, about 87% seen once. The same data also contributed to another study, on human thymus T cells.

Sequenced input: thymocytes. The receptor set was obtained from a boy less than two years old with a congenital heart defect. Both conserved end residues are part of each CDR3. Fields, in order: clone size, V gene, J gene, D gene, CDR3 protein, CDR3 DNA. The D gene is left open where the match is weak. Not every row has a clone size; where given, it reads once, few, many or a size class.

clone_size: NA
v_call: TRBV30
j_call: TRBJ2-1
d_call: NA
cdr3_aa: CAWSGAGANNEQFF
cdr3_nt: TGTGCCTGGAGTGGAGCAGGGGCCAACAATGAGCAGTTCTTC

clone_size: NA
v_call: TRBV11-2
j_call: TRBJ2-2
d_call: TRBD1
cdr3_aa: CASTTSGEQGAQRGELFF
cdr3_nt: TGTGCCAGCACCACCTCGGGCGAACAGGGGGCGCAACGCGGGGAGCTGTTTTTT

clone_size: NA
v_call: TRBV27
j_call: TRBJ1-1
d_call: NA
cdr3_aa: CASNSRGAGEAFF
cdr3_nt: TGTGCCAGCAATTCGCGGGGGGCGGGCGAAGCTTTCTTT

clone_size: once
v_call: TRBV5-6
j_call: TRBJ2-3
d_call: NA
cdr3_aa: CASSLAPQGDTQYF
cdr3_nt: TGTGCCAGCAGCTTGGCCCCCCAGGGAGATACGCAGTATTTT

clone_size: NA
v_call: TRBV4-3
j_call: TRBJ2-7
d_call: NA
cdr3_aa: CASRPDYPHGEQYF
cdr3_nt: TGCGCCAGCAGACCGGACTACCCCCACGGCGAGCAGTACTTC

clone_size: NA
v_call: TRBV11-2
j_call: TRBJ2-3
d_call: NA
cdr3_aa: CASSLGGHTDTQYF
cdr3_nt: TGTGCCAGCAGCTTAGGCGGGCACACAGATACGCAGTATTTT

clone_size: few
v_call: TRBV5-4
j_call: TRBJ2-7
d_call: NA
cdr3_aa: CASSNNPYEQYF
cdr3_nt: TGTGCCAGCAGCAATAATCCCTACGAGCAGTACTTC

clone_size: NA
v_call: TRBV27
j_call: TRBJ2-7
d_call: TRBD1
cdr3_aa: CASSLFDRGYEQYF
cdr3_nt: TGTGCCAGCAGTTTATTTGACAGGGGCTACGAGCAGTACTTC

clone_size: NA
v_call: TRBV5-1
j_call: TRBJ2-5
d_call: TRBD1
cdr3_aa: CASSLDFVGQGRETQYF
cdr3_nt: TGCGCCAGCAGCTTGGATTTCGTGGGACAGGGAAGGGAGACCCAGTACTTC

clone_size: NA
v_call: TRBV7-3
j_call: TRBJ1-2
d_call: TRBD1
cdr3_aa: CASRGQANRGGGYTF
cdr3_nt: TGTGCCAGCAGGGGACAGGCGAATCGAGGGGGTGGCTACACCTTC

clone_size: NA
v_call: TRBV27
j_call: TRBJ2-3
d_call: TRBD2
cdr3_aa: CASSIQAGGGTDTQYF
cdr3_nt: TGTGCCAGCAGTATTCAAGCGGGAGGCGGCACAGATACGCAGTATTTT

clone_size: NA
v_call: TRBV5-8
j_call: TRBJ1-2
d_call: NA
cdr3_aa: CASRGRNYGYTF
cdr3_nt: TGTGCCAGCAGGGGGCGGAACTATGGCTACACCTTC

clone_size: NA
v_call: TRBV4-3
j_call: TRBJ1-2
d_call: NA
cdr3_aa: CASSPRVGVPYGYTF
cdr3_nt: TGCGCCAGCAGCCCTCGGGTCGGGGTTCCCTATGGCTACACCTTC

clone_size: NA
v_call: TRBV7-2
j_call: TRBJ1-1
d_call: NA
cdr3_aa: CATSTKWGALNTEAFF
cdr3_nt: TGTGCCACCAGTACAAAGTGGGGCGCGTTGAACACTGAAGCTTTCTTT

clone_size: few
v_call: TRBV16
j_call: TRBJ1-2
d_call: NA
cdr3_aa: CASSQLSGGYTF
cdr3_nt: TGTGCCAGCAGCCAATTGTCGGGTGGCTACACCTTC

clone_size: NA
v_call: TRBV29-1
j_call: TRBJ1-1
d_call: TRBD1
cdr3_aa: CSVPVLTRGRAGTEAFF
cdr3_nt: TGCAGCGTTCCAGTCTTAACCAGGGGGCGCGCTGGCACTGAAGCTTTCTTT

clone_size: NA
v_call: TRBV19
j_call: TRBJ1-6
d_call: NA
cdr3_aa: CASSITGEFRQTNSPLHF
cdr3_nt: TGTGCCAGTAGTATAACCGGGGAGTTTCGTCAGACAAATTCACCCCTCCACTTT

clone_size: NA
v_call: TRBV6-5
j_call: TRBJ2-3
d_call: TRBD2
cdr3_aa: CASSSQTSGSADTQYF
cdr3_nt: TGTGCCAGCAGTTCACAGACTAGCGGGAGCGCAGATACGCAGTATTTT

clone_size: NA
v_call: TRBV5-6
j_call: TRBJ2-7
d_call: TRBD1
cdr3_aa: CASSPWTGGDEQYF
cdr3_nt: TGTGCCAGCAGCCCCTGGACAGGGGGCGACGAGCAGTACTTC

clone_size: NA
v_call: TRBV25-1
j_call: TRBJ2-1
d_call: NA
cdr3_aa: CASSEAEGSSYNEQFF
cdr3_nt: TGTGCCAGCAGTGAAGCGGAGGGTAGCTCCTACAATGAGCAGTTCTTC

clone_size: NA
v_call: TRBV30
j_call: TRBJ2-2
d_call: TRBD1
cdr3_aa: CAWSYPGTGVPSAGELFF
cdr3_nt: TGTGCCTGGAGCTATCCCGGGACAGGGGTCCCCTCCGCCGGGGAGCTGTTTTTT

clone_size: NA
v_call: TRBV29-1
j_call: TRBJ2-3
d_call: NA
cdr3_aa: CSVEFRAPDTQYF
cdr3_nt: TGCAGCGTTGAATTCAGGGCCCCAGATACGCAGTATTTT

clone_size: NA
v_call: TRBV10-1
j_call: TRBJ2-1
d_call: TRBD2
cdr3_aa: CATAAGLAYNEQFF
cdr3_nt: TGCGCCACGGCGGCTGGACTAGCTTACAATGAGCAGTTCTTC

clone_size: once
v_call: TRBV5-1
j_call: TRBJ1-2
d_call: NA
cdr3_aa: CASSLVNRLDYGYTF
cdr3_nt: TGCGCCAGCAGCTTGGTGAACAGGTTGGACTATGGCTACACCTTC

clone_size: NA
v_call: TRBV7-2
j_call: TRBJ2-1
d_call: NA
cdr3_aa: CASSLARDRASGNEQFF
cdr3_nt: TGTGCCAGCAGCTTAGCTCGGGATCGTGCTAGTGGAAATGAGCAGTTCTTC

clone_size: NA
v_call: TRBV11-3
j_call: TRBJ2-1
d_call: TRBD2
cdr3_aa: CASSFGGAFPPYNEQFF
cdr3_nt: TGTGCCAGCAGCTTCGGGGGGGCCTTTCCCCCCTACAATGAGCAGTTCTTC

clone_size: NA
v_call: TRBV29-1
j_call: TRBJ2-5
d_call: NA
cdr3_aa: CSVGGLGRQETQYF
cdr3_nt: TGCAGCGTTGGGGGGCTGGGCCGCCAAGAGACCCAGTACTTC

clone_size: NA
v_call: TRBV4-3
j_call: TRBJ1-1
d_call: NA
cdr3_aa: CASSQDPQGGATEAFF
cdr3_nt: TGCGCCAGCAGCCAAGATCCGCAGGGAGGAGCTACTGAAGCTTTCTTT